This section outlines one T cell receptor beta chain sequence together with its context. This entry is derived from a study of shared clonotypes between healthy human individuals. The table came from immunoSEQ multiplex PCR; TCRdb's copy has only in-frame clones and leaves some out. The sample carries about 1,800,000 clones, over 85% recorded once. V lost 5 bases, J lost 7 bases, and 18 bases lay in between. CDR3 length equals 16 residues. Per germline, CDR1 MDHEN and CDR2 SYDVKM. Naive CD8 cells comprised CD45RO-negative, CCR7-positively selected cells, excluding terminally differentiated effector memory CD45RA+ cells.

This clonotype originated in a man between 18 and 29 years old in good health. The material sequenced was naive CD8+ T cells sorted from blood. The chain carries TRBV28 and TRBJ1-6; a possible D gene is TRBD1 (5 bases). DNA for the CDR3: TGTGCCAGCAGTACCCCGCGCGAGGGGATCAATTCACCCCTCCACTTT. It is translated as CASSTPREGINSPLHF.